This TCR beta chain appears in the sequencing data of a study of Graves' ophthalmopathy and Graves' hyperthyroidism. Regarding the study as a whole: The model achieved about 70% sensitivity and 72.22% specificity for ophthalmopathy progression.

V gave up 2 bases and J gave up 5 bases, with 10 bases separating them. The length of the CDR3 is 13 residues. Beta-chain TCR CDR3 regions were amplified from RNA transcripts. Second-round multiplex PCR came after first-round RT-PCR with HTBI primers. TCRdb independently ran MiXCR on the multiplex PCR reads; one entry per CDR3 protein. Of a few hundred thousand distinct CDR3 sequences listed, 39% were seen once; the top ten hold about 4.1%. This clonotype has at least ten counts. Its antigen is unidentified. The source material was peripheral blood or thyroid tissue (not recorded which). The TCR originated in an adult man with Graves' hyperthyroidism. The rearrangement joins TRBV12-3 or TRBV12-4 to TRBJ2-7; maybe TRBD2 (7 bases). This CDR3 is CASSLRGGDEQYF. The CDR3 nucleotides read TGTGCCAGCAGTTTAAGAGGGGGGGACGAGCAGTACTTC.